This TCR beta chain is drawn from a study of human T cells and chemical hapten exposure. This clonotype was detected ten times or more. Each CDR3 protein is one row after TCRdb ran MiXCR on the RACE reads. The sample yields some 71,000 distinct CDR3 sequences, approximately 12% seen once. Documented time point: patch test 3, about 24 weeks after DPC sensitization. Treatment specified: therapeutic diphenylcyclopropenone sensitization with weekly scalp DPC. The V end lost 2 bases, the J end lost 2 bases, and 11 bases lay between the germline ends. This CDR3 has 14 amino acids. Germline CDR1 SGHRS, CDR2 YFSETQ.

The chain carries TRBV5-1 and TRBJ2-7, with unresolved D. Sequenced here: whole blood, sampled in connection with sensitization to the hapten diphenylcyclopropenone (DPC). The source of this sequence is a woman aged 50 to 65 with alopecia areata. Some clones in this sample may be carry-over from other donors' samples. CDR3 protein: CASSFLGETYEQYF. The CDR3 nucleotides read TGCGCCAGCAGCTTTTTAGGCGAGACCTACGAGCAGTACTTC.